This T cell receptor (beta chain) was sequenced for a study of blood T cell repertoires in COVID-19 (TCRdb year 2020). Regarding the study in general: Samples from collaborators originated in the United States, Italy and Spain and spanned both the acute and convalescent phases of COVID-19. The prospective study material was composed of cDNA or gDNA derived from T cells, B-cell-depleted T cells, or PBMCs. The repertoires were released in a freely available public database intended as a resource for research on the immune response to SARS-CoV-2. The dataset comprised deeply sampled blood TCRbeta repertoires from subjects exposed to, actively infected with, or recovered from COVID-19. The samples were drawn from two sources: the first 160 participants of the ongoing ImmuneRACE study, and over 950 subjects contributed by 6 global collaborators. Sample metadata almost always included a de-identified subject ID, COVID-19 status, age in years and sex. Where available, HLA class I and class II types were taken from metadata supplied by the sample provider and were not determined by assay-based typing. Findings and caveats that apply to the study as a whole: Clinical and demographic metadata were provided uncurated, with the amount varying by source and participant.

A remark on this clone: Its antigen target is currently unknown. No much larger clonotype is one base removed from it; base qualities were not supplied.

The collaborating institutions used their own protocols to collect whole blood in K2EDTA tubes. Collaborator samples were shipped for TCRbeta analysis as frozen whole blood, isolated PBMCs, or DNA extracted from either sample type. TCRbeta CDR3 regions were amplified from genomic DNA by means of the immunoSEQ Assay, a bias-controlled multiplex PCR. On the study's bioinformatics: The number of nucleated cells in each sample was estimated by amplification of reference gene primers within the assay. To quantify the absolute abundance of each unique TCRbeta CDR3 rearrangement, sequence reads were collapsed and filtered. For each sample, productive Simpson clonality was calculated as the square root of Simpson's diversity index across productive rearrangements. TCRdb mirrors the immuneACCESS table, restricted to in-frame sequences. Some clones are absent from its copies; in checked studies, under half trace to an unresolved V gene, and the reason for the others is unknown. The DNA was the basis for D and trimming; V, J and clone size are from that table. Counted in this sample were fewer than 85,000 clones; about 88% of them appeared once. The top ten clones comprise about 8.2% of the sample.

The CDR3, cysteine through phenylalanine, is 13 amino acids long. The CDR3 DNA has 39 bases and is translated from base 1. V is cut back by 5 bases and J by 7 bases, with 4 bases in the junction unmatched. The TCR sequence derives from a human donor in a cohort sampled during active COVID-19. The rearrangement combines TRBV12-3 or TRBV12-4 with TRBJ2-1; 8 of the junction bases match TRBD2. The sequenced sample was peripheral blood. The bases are TGTGCCAGCAGTCTCCCGGGGGGGAATGAGCAGTTCTTC. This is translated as CASSLPGGNEQFF.